A selection of T cell receptor beta chains follows, all from one sample in a study of cytomegalovirus exposure and HLA in healthy donors. Data came from immunoSEQ multiplex PCR; TCRdb stores just in-frame clones and leaves some out. Here the sample spans about 63,000 clones, roughly two thirds being singletons. Material for sequencing was PBMCs. The receptors derive from a man aged 50 to 60 in good health and CMV-seronegative. Both conserved end residues are part of each CDR3.

J gene: TRBJ1-2
V gene: TRBV5-1
CDR3 protein: CASSLDAGDYGYTF

J gene: TRBJ1-6
V gene: TRBV5-4
CDR3 protein: CASSSWDRHNSPLHF

J gene: TRBJ2-5
V gene: TRBV5-4
CDR3 protein: CASSPGRTSGYQETQYF

J gene: TRBJ2-5
V gene: TRBV6-6
CDR3 protein: CASGRDLLRETQYF

J gene: TRBJ1-5
V gene: TRBV21-1
CDR3 protein: CASSKGCNQPQHF

J gene: TRBJ1-5
V gene: TRBV6-5
CDR3 protein: CASRTGNEVQPQHF

J gene: TRBJ1-5
V gene: TRBV10-1
CDR3 protein: CASKQQAINQPQHF

J gene: TRBJ2-7
V gene: TRBV29-1
CDR3 protein: CSVEDYGGAQYF

J gene: TRBJ2-7
V gene: TRBV30
CDR3 protein: CAWSVGTLSSYEQYF

J gene: TRBJ1-2
V gene: TRBV5-1
CDR3 protein: CASSLEGQGLYGYTF

J gene: TRBJ2-7
V gene: TRBV19
CDR3 protein: CASSNAGYYEQYF

J gene: TRBJ2-7
V gene: TRBV5-1
CDR3 protein: CASSLAAAEQYF

J gene: TRBJ2-5
V gene: TRBV2
CDR3 protein: CASSEEAGPWETQYF

J gene: TRBJ2-7
V gene: TRBV6-5
CDR3 protein: CASSSQPLTYEQYF

J gene: TRBJ1-1
V gene: TRBV7-9
CDR3 protein: CASSSLFTGAVNTEAFF

J gene: TRBJ1-6
V gene: TRBV30
CDR3 protein: CAWERESSALHF

J gene: TRBJ1-6
V gene: TRBV5-6
CDR3 protein: CASSPQFSSYNSPLHF

J gene: TRBJ1-1
V gene: TRBV6-5
CDR3 protein: CASSYFYRGTEAFF

J gene: TRBJ2-7
V gene: TRBV9
CDR3 protein: CASSVGTASSYEQYF

J gene: TRBJ2-1
V gene: TRBV11-2
CDR3 protein: CASSLDLPRGRASKYNEQFF

J gene: TRBJ1-3
V gene: TRBV29-1
CDR3 protein: CSVHLAANTIYF

J gene: TRBJ2-1
V gene: TRBV7-6
CDR3 protein: CASSLGTGFGEQFF

J gene: TRBJ2-3
V gene: TRBV6-4
CDR3 protein: CASSDSTSGGAKGTQYF

J gene: TRBJ2-1
V gene: TRBV25-1
CDR3 protein: CASSELGKGARQFF

J gene: -
V gene: TRBV30
CDR3 protein: CAWRFSGSYEQYF

J gene: TRBJ1-4
V gene: TRBV5-1
CDR3 protein: CASSGGLQNEKLFF

J gene: TRBJ1-1
V gene: TRBV10-3
CDR3 protein: CAIRAPGQGERTEAFF

J gene: TRBJ2-7
V gene: TRBV9
CDR3 protein: CASSVDPGYEQYF